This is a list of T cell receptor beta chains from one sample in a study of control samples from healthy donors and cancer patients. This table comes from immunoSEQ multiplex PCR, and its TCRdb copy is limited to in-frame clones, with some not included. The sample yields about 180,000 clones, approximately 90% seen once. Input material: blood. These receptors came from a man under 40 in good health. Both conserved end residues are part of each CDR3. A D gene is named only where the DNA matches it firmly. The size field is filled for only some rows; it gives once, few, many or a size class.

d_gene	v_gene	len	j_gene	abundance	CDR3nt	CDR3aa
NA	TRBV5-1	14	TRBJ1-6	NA	TGCGCCAGCAGCTGGCGGGACGGACTTTCACCCCTCCACTTT	CASSWRDGLSPLHF
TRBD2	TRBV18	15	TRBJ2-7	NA	TGTGCCAGCTCACCTAGAGAGGGACTAATACACGAGCAGTACTTC	CASSPREGLIHEQYF
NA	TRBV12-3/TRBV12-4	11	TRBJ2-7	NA	TGTGCCAGCAGTTTGGGAGCGGAGCAGTACTTC	CASSLGAEQYF
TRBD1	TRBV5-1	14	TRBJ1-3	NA	TGCGCCAGCAGCTCAGGACAGGGTGGAAACACCATATATTTT	CASSSGQGGNTIYF
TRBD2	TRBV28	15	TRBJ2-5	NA	TGTGCCTGGAGTAGCGGGAGTTTTACCAAAGAGACCCAGTACTTC	CAWSSGSFTKETQYF
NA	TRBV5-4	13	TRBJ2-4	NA	TGTGCCAGCGGAAGGACAGACCAAAACATTCAGTACTTC	CASGRTDQNIQYF
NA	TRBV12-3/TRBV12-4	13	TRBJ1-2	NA	TGTGCCAGCAGTTTTGCCCTACAGAATGGCTACACCTTC	CASSFALQNGYTF
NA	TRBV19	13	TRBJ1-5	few	TGTGCCAGTATAGGGAGGGGGAATCAGCCCCAGCATTTT	CASIGRGNQPQHF
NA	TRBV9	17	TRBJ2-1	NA	TGTGCCAGCAGCGGAAGAGCCCACAGGGATTCCTACAATGAGCAGTTCTTC	CASSGRAHRDSYNEQFF
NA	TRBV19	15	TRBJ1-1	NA	TGTGCCAGTAGTACCGCCGGTGGGGGTGAGACTGAAGCTTTCTTT	CASSTAGGGETEAFF
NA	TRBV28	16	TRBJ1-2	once	TGTGCCAGCAGCTCTTTGGGGACGGGAGCTGACTATGGCTACACCTTC	CASSSLGTGADYGYTF
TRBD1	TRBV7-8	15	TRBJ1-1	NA	TGTGCCAGCAGCCGACAGGGCCCAATGAACACTGAAGCTTTCTTT	CASSRQGPMNTEAFF
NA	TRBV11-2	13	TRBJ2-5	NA	TGTGCCAGCAGCTTAAGGTTACAAGAGACCCAGTACTTC	CASSLRLQETQYF
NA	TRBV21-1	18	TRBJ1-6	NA	TGTGCCAGCAGCAAAGGAACTTTCACAGGGACCTATAATTCACCCCTCCACTTT	CASSKGTFTGTYNSPLHF
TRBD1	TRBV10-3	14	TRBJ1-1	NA	TGTGCCATCAGTCAGGGGGCCGGTGTGGCTGAAGCTTTCTTT	CAISQGAGVAEAFF
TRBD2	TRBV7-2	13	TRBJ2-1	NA	TGTGCCAGCAGCTTAGCGGGGGGGAATGAGCAGTTCTTC	CASSLAGGNEQFF
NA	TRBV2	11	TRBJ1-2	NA	TGTGCCAGCAGGTCCGTTGGGGGCTACACCTTC	CASRSVGGYTF
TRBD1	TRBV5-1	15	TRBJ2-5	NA	TGCGCCAGCAGACCCACTGGACAGGGACAAGAGACCCAGTACTTC	CASRPTGQGQETQYF
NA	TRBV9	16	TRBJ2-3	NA	TGTGCCAGCAGCCCCCGTGGCAGGGCAGGGACAGATACGCAGTATTTT	CASSPRGRAGTDTQYF
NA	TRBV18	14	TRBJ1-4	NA	TGTGCCAGCTCACCACGGCAAACTAATGAAAAACTGTTTTTT	CASSPRQTNEKLFF
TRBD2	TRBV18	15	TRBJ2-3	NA	TGTGCCAGCTCACCAGTAGCGGGAAGCACAGATACGCAGTATTTT	CASSPVAGSTDTQYF
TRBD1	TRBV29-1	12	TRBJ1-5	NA	TGCAGCGCAGGGGGCGCGAATCAGCCCCAGCATTTT	CSAGGANQPQHF
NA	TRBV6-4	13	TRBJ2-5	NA	TGTGCCAGCAGTGAGGTCACAGGTATAACCCAGTACTTC	CASSEVTGITQYF
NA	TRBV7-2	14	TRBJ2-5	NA	TGTGCCAGCAGCTTAGAGGTACGGCAAGAGACCCAGTACTTC	CASSLEVRQETQYF
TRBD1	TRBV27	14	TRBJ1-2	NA	TGTGCCAGCAGTTTAAGACAGGGGGCGTATGGCTACACCTTC	CASSLRQGAYGYTF
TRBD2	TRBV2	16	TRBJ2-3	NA	TGTGCCAGCAGTTGGACTAGCGGGCGGAACACAGATACGCAGTATTTT	CASSWTSGRNTDTQYF
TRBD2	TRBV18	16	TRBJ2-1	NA	TGTGCCAGCTCACCACCGGGACTAGCGGGGGGGCGTGAGCAGTTCTTC	CASSPPGLAGGREQFF
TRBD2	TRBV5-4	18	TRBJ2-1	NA	TGTGCCAGCAGCTTGGGGGCGGGAGTCTTAATCGGGTACAATGAGCAGTTCTTC	CASSLGAGVLIGYNEQFF
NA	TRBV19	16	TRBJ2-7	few	TGTGCCAGTAGTGCCTCCTCGTCGGGTGTGCTCTACGAGCAGTACTTC	CASSASSSGVLYEQYF